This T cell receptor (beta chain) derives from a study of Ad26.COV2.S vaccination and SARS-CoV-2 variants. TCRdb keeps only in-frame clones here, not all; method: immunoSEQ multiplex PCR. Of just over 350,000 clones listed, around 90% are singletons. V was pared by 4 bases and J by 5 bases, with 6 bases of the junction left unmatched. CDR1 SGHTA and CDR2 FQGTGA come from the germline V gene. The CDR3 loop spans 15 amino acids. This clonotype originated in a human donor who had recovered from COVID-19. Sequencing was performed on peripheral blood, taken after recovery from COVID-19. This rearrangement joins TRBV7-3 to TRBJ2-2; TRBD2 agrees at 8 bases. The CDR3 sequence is CASSSAGGGTGELFF. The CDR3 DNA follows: TGTGCCAGCAGCTCCGCGGGGGGCGGAACCGGGGAGCTGTTTTTT.